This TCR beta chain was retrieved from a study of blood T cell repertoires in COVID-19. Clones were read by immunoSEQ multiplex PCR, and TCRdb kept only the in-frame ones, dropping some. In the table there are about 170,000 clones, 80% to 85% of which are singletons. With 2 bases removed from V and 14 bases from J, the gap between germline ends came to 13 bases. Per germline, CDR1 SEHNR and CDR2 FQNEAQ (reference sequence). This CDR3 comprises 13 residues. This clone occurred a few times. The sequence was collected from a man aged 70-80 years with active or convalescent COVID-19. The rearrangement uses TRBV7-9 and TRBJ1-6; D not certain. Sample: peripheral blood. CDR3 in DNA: TGTGCCAGCAGCTTAATGAACGGCGGGACCCTCCACTTT. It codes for CASSLMNGGTLHF. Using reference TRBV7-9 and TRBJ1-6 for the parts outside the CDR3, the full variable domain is DTGVSQNPRHKITKRGQNVTFRCDPISEHNRLYWYRQTLGQGPEFLTYFQNEAQLEKSRLLSDRFSAERPKGSFSTLEIQRTEQGDSAMYLCASSLMNGGTLHFGNGTRLTVT.